This TCR beta chain originates from a study of OX40 agonist ivuxolimab in advanced cancers. As for the study in general: The patients' treatment was ivuxolimab, an agonistic anti-OX40 (CD134) antibody. Of the participants, 40% to 50% had some prior anti-PD-1, anti-PD-L1 or anti-CTLA-4 therapy, which was allowed.

Trimming left V 6 bases short and J 2 bases short, with 13 bases between. The germline gives CDR1 SEHNR, CDR2 FQNEAQ (reference sequence). This CDR3 has 14 amino acids. Using immunoSEQ multiplex PCR, the repertoire was profiled, and TCRdb retains in-frame clones only, with some absent. The data hold about 72,000 clones, with about nine tenths observed a single time. Sequencing used CD4+ or CD8+ T cells sorted from blood, obtained in a trial of the OX40 agonist ivuxolimab. V is TRBV7-9 and J is TRBJ1-1, with a possible D match to TRBD1 (5 bases). The clonotype comes from an adult with an advanced solid tumor such as melanoma, head and neck, liver or kidney cancer. In DNA, the CDR3 is TGTGCCAGCAGTACCTGGGGGTTTAACACTGAAGCTTTCTTT. Residues: CASSTWGFNTEAFF.